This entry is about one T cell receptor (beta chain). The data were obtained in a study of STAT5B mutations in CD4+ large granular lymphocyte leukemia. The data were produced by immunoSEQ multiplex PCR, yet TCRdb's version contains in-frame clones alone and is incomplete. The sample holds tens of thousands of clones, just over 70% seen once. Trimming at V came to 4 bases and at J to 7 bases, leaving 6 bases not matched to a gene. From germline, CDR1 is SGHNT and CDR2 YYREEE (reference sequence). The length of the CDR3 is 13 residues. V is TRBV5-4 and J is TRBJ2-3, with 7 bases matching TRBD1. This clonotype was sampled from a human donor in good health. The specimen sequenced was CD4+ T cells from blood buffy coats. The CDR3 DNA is TGTGCCAGCAGCCTCGACAGGGACAATACGCAGTATTTT. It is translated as CASSLDRDNTQYF.